Following are 26 T cell receptor beta chains from one sample sequenced in a study of HIV-infected patients and healthy controls. Antiretroviral therapy had run roughly three months, about 14 weeks, before follow-up blood collection. Whole blood was used without fractionation, so all unsorted peripheral T cells were included. About 480 ng RNA was reverse transcribed with alpha and beta constant-region primers. Separate chain-specific third strand synthesis with multiplexing indices produced the alpha and beta libraries. TCRdb reanalysed the 5' RACE reads using MiXCR and keeps one entry per CDR3 protein. The data show roughly 18,000 distinct CDR3 sequences, 8.5% seen once. The input for sequencing was blood, taken during antiretroviral therapy. These receptors were collected from an adult with HIV infection.

This chain uses TRBV24-1 with TRBJ2-1; D is ambiguous. The CDR3 contains 15 residues. Deletions cut 2 bases from V and 4 bases from J, with 11 bases between. Germline V lookup: CDR1 KGHDR, CDR2 SFDVKD. In DNA, the CDR3 is TGTGCCACCAGTGATTCCTCTTACCGATACAATGAGCAGTTCTTC. This encodes CATSDSSYRYNEQFF.

J is TRBJ1-2 and V is TRBV6-1; D gene uncertain. CDR1 is MNHNS, CDR2 SASEGT, per germline. CDR3 length: 14 residues. Trimming pared 1 base from V and 0 bases from J, leaving 6 bases between. This CDR3 is CASSEGTTNYGYTF. The CDR3 bases are TGTGCCAGCAGTGAAGGGACCACTAACTATGGCTACACCTTC.

At least ten counts were recorded for this clonotype. The rearrangement joins TRBV27 to TRBJ2-6; D ambiguous. Between the trimmed V and J ends, which lost 3 bases and 0 bases, there was a span of 6 bases. CDR3 length: 15 amino acids. The germline CDR1 and CDR2 sequences are MNHEY and SMNVEV (reference sequence). The CDR3 is CASSFLISGANVLTF. Here the CDR3 DNA reads TGTGCCAGCAGTTTCTTGATCTCTGGGGCCAACGTCCTGACTTTC.

The sample holds many counts of this clonotype. This chain uses TRBV6-5 with TRBJ2-1; 8 positions match TRBD1. Germline loops: CDR1 MNHEY, CDR2 SVGAGI. This CDR3 is 15 amino acids long. Trimming at V came to 5 bases and at J to 0 bases, leaving 3 bases not matched to a gene. CDR3 region: CASSRTGSSYNEQFF. In DNA form, the CDR3 reads TGTGCCAGCAGTCGGACAGGGAGCTCCTACAATGAGCAGTTCTTC.

This clonotype was recorded many times. The gene calls are TRBV7-9 and TRBJ2-7; a possible D gene is TRBD1 (6 bases). Germline-derived CDR1 and CDR2 are SEHNR and FQNEAQ (reference sequence). The CDR3 extends over 12 amino acids. V was clipped by 1 base and J by 12 bases, with 13 bases between them. The CDR3 reads CASSLGQGWLYF. The CDR3 DNA sequence: TGTGCCAGCAGCTTAGGGCAGGGGTGGTTGTACTTC.

This sequence joins TRBV13 and TRBJ2-5; D ambiguous. The CDR3 contains 15 residues. Germline CDR1 and CDR2: PRHDT and FYEKMQ (reference sequence). V shed 1 base and J shed 1 base, with 10 bases lying between them. CDR3 sequence reads: CASSLEYAPQETQYF. The CDR3 DNA sequence: TGTGCCAGCAGCTTAGAGTACGCCCCCCAAGAGACCCAGTACTTC.

This clonotype was detected many times. The J gene is TRBJ2-7, the V gene TRBV5-1, with 8 bases fitting TRBD1. Losses at the gene ends were 4 bases for V and 5 bases for J; bases not matched to a gene: 8. The CDR3 sequence is 14 residues long. Germline-derived CDR1 and CDR2 are SGHRS and YFSETQ. CDR3 in DNA: TGCGCCAGCAGCGCCCGGACAGGGCGCGACGAGCAGTACTTC. Protein product: CASSARTGRDEQYF.

By share of the sample, this clonotype is medium-sized. The rearrangement uses TRBV9 and TRBJ2-1; TRBD2 matches at 10 bases. V lost 0 bases to trimming and J lost 9 bases; unmatched junction nucleotides: 15. The CDR3 totals 18 residues. Germline CDR1 is SGDLS and CDR2 is YYNGEE. As DNA, the CDR3 is TGTGCCAGCAGCGTAGCGGGTAGCGGGAGGTTATCTTTGATTGAGCAGTTCTTC. Encoded protein: CASSVAGSGRLSLIEQFF.

Many counts were recorded for this clonotype. CDR3 residues: CASSLGAGQNTEAFF. As DNA, the CDR3 is TGTGCCAGCAGCTTAGGGGCCGGGCAGAACACTGAAGCTTTCTTT. The chain couples TRBV7-9 to TRBJ1-1; D gene unclear. Germline CDR1 reads SEHNR; CDR2 reads FQNEAQ (reference sequence). Trimming took off 1 base at V and 1 base at J, with 10 bases between the two ends. The CDR3 has 15 residues. Complete variable domain (other parts from reference TRBV7-9 and TRBJ1-1): DTGVSQNPRHKITKRGQNVTFRCDPISEHNRLYWYRQTLGQGPEFLTYFQNEAQLEKSRLLSDRFSAERPKGSFSTLEIQRTEQGDSAMYLCASSLGAGQNTEAFFGQGTRLTVV.

In its sample, this clonotype was seen many times. The chain links TRBV7-9 to TRBJ2-5, with 12 bases that match TRBD2. V gave up 5 bases and J gave up 3 bases; unmatched junction bases: 7. The CDR3 loop spans 16 amino acids. From germline, CDR1 is SEHNR and CDR2 FQNEAQ (reference sequence). CDR3 sequence (DNA): TGTGCCAGCAGCCTACGGACTAGCGGGGTGAAAGAGACCCAGTACTTC. The encoded protein is CASSLRTSGVKETQYF.

This clonotype was recorded at least ten times. The chain uses TRBV19 and TRBJ2-3; the D call may be TRBD1 or TRBD2 (5 bases each). Germline V gene sequence: CDR1 LNHDA, CDR2 SQIVND (reference sequence). This CDR3 has 16 amino acids. With 5 bases removed from V and 1 base from J, the gap between germline ends came to 16 bases. CDR3 sequence reads: CASSFAQGRGTDTQYF. The DNA for the CDR3 is TGTGCCAGTAGTTTTGCCCAGGGACGGGGCACAGATACGCAGTATTTT.

This clonotype came up many times. This rearrangement joins TRBV28 to TRBJ1-1; D gene uncertain. There are 17 residues in the CDR3. The germline V gene has CDR1 MDHEN and CDR2 SYDVKM. Trimming took off 6 bases at V and 3 bases at J, with 23 bases between the two ends. CDR3 region: CASSLGPASGPDTEAFF. CDR3 sequence (DNA): TGTGCCAGCAGCCTTGGGCCAGCAAGCGGGCCAGACACTGAAGCTTTCTTT.

At least ten counts were recorded for this clonotype. The gene calls are TRBV10-3 and TRBJ2-7; maybe TRBD1 (7 bases). V shed 10 bases and J shed 4 bases, with 11 bases lying between them. Germline V gene lookup returns CDR1 ENHRY and CDR2 SYGVKD. CDR3 length: 11 residues. The CDR3 loop reads CATQGGYEQYF. The CDR3 nucleotides are TGTGCCACCCAGGGGGGTTACGAGCAGTACTTC.

At least ten counts were recorded for this clonotype. The chain combines TRBV25-1 with TRBJ1-1, with D possibly matching TRBD1 (6 bases). The CDR3 runs 14 residues. The V end was cut by 1 base, the J end by 1 base, with 7 bases between. Germline CDR1 is MGHDK and CDR2 is SYGVNS. The CDR3 DNA sequence: TGTGCCAGCAGTGAATGGACAGAGAACACTGAAGCTTTCTTT. Translating it yields CASSEWTENTEAFF.

The table lists this clonotype with many counts. The V gene is TRBV9, the J gene TRBJ1-5; TRBD1 might be the D (6 bases). In germline, CDR1 is SGDLS, CDR2 YYNGEE. V lost 3 bases and J 2 bases, leaving 12 bases between the germline ends. The CDR3 has 15 amino acids. The CDR3 loop reads CASSATGLGNQPQHF. DNA for the CDR3: TGTGCCAGCAGCGCTACAGGGCTTGGCAATCAGCCCCAGCATTTT.

This clonotype was seen many times. The junction departs from the called germline gene at one end, perhaps through a read error. V gene TRBV7-7 combines with J gene TRBJ2-5; D is ambiguous. The germline gives CDR1 SSHAT, CDR2 FNYEAQ (reference sequence). CDR3 length: 14 residues. The CDR3: CASSQDSSQETQYF. CDR3 DNA sequence: TGTGCTAGCAGCCAAGACTCCTCCCAAGAGACCCAGTACTTC.

This clonotype has at least ten counts. J is TRBJ1-1 and V is TRBV6-5; 7 nucleotides agree with TRBD1. In germline, CDR1 is MNHEY, CDR2 SVGAGI. The CDR3 totals 13 residues. Trimming removed 6 bases from V and 3 bases from J; junction bases left unmatched: 4. CDR3 sequence: CASSRGFDTEAFF. CDR3 nucleotides: TGTGCCAGCAGCAGGGGGTTTGACACTGAAGCTTTCTTT.

This clonotype was seen ten or more times. V usage is TRBV5-1 and J usage is TRBJ2-5; D is unclear. There are 11 residues in the CDR3. Trimming shortened V by 4 bases and J by 1 base, and 2 bases separated the two germline ends. Germline V lookup: CDR1 SGHRS, CDR2 YFSETQ. This CDR3 reads CASSVQETQYF. As DNA, the CDR3 is TGCGCCAGCAGCGTCCAAGAGACCCAGTACTTC.

This clonotype has only a few counts. The J gene is TRBJ2-7, the V gene TRBV10-2; possibly TRBD1 for D (5 bases). This CDR3 is built from 13 residues. Germline V gene lookup returns CDR1 WSHSY and CDR2 SAAADI. Trimming shortened V by 3 bases and J by 1 base, and 7 bases separated the two germline ends. CDR3 sequence (DNA): TGCGCCAGCAGTGAAGACAGTTCCTACGAGCAGTACTTC. Its translation: CASSEDSSYEQYF.

This clonotype showed up many times. The rearrangement links TRBV6-6 to TRBJ1-6; D uncertain. This CDR3 is built from 14 residues. Germline CDR1 is MNHNY and CDR2 is SVGAGI (reference sequence). V was shortened by 7 bases and J by 0 bases, with 7 bases between the two germline ends. The CDR3 DNA sequence: TGTGCCAGCAAAGAGAGCTCCTATAATTCACCCCTCCACTTT. Translated, it gives CASKESSYNSPLHF.

This clonotype was observed many times. The gene calls are TRBV5-5 and TRBJ2-7, with TRBD2 matching 7 bases. After removal of 4 bases from V and 3 bases from J, the junction contained 4 bases not matched to a gene. The germline CDR1 and CDR2 sequences are SGHKS and YYEKEE (reference sequence). This CDR3 spans 13 amino acids. The CDR3 reads CASSPGTNYEQYF. Here the CDR3 DNA reads TGTGCCAGCAGCCCCGGGACTAACTACGAGCAGTACTTC. The full variable domain, completed using reference TRBV5-5 and TRBJ2-7, is DAGVTQSPTHLIKTRGQQVTLRCSPISGHKSVSWYQQVLGQGPQFIFQYYEKEERGRGNFPDRFSARQFPNYSSELNVNALLLGDSALYLCASSPGTNYEQYFGPGTRLTVT.

The genes are TRBV5-6 and TRBJ2-5; TRBD2 agrees at 8 bases. This CDR3 spans 14 amino acids. V was pared by 1 base and J by 5 bases, with 4 bases of the junction left unmatched. Germline CDR1 is SGHDT and CDR2 is YYEEEE. CDR3 residues: CASSLLRGEETQYF. DNA for the CDR3: TGTGCCAGCAGCTTGTTGCGGGGGGAGGAGACCCAGTACTTC. The complete variable domain, with remaining parts taken from reference TRBV5-6 and TRBJ2-5, reads DAGVTQSPTHLIKTRGQQVTLRCSPKSGHDTVSWYQQALGQGPQFIFQYYEEEERQRGNFPDRFSGHQFPNYSSELNVNALLLGDSALYLCASSLLRGEETQYFGPGTRLLVL.

This clonotype was seen repeatedly, ten times or more. V is TRBV6-1 and J is TRBJ2-7, with D possibly being TRBD1 (5 bases). The CDR3 sequence is 14 residues long. Trimming left V 4 bases short and J 2 bases short, with 12 bases between. Per the germline V gene, CDR1 is MNHNS and CDR2 is SASEGT. The DNA of the CDR3 is TGTGCCAGCAGTGGACGGACACAAACCTACGAGCAGTACTTC. It encodes CASSGRTQTYEQYF.

This clonotype appeared many times. The rearrangement joins TRBV28 to TRBJ2-2; 8 positions match TRBD1. Germline CDR1 and CDR2: MDHEN and SYDVKM. The CDR3 extends over 17 amino acids. The junction had 12 bases not matched to a gene; V was cut back by 5 bases and J by 4 bases. The CDR3 region has the DNA TGTGCCAGCAGTCCCCCACCCGGGACAGGAACCACCGGGGAGCTGTTTTTT. This gives the protein CASSPPPGTGTTGELFF.

J is TRBJ2-3 and V is TRBV9; possibly TRBD1 for D (6 bases). The V and J ends lost 0 bases and 3 bases respectively, with 11 bases between them. In germline, CDR1 is SGDLS, CDR2 YYNGEE. The CDR3 consists of 15 residues. CDR3 amino acids: CASSVAQGWTDTQYF. CDR3 bases: TGTGCCAGCAGCGTAGCACAGGGTTGGACAGATACGCAGTATTTT. Based on the CDR3 plus reference TRBV9 and TRBJ2-3, the full variable domain is DSGVTQTPKHLITATGQRVTLRCSPRSGDLSVYWYQQSLDQGLQFLIQYYNGEERAKGNILERFSAQQFPDLHSELNLSSLELGDSALYFCASSVAQGWTDTQYFGPGTRLTVL.

This clonotype was counted at least ten times. This chain connects TRBV6-6 to TRBJ2-3, with 12 bases fitting TRBD1. Germline-derived CDR1 and CDR2 are MNHNY and SVGAGI (reference sequence). The CDR3 is made up of 17 amino acids. V trimming: 6 bases; J trimming: 4 bases; junction bases outside the gene matches: 11. The CDR3 DNA reads TGTGCCAGCAGCTGGGACAGGGGGCAGGATGATGCAGATACGCAGTATTTT. Its protein product is CASSWDRGQDDADTQYF.